This T cell receptor beta chain emerged from a study of shared clonotypes between healthy human individuals. With 4 bases clipped from V and 4 bases from J, the junction kept 10 bases outside the gene matches. CDR3 size: 15 residues. Germline lookup yields CDR1 SGHAT and CDR2 FQNNGV. Produced via immunoSEQ multiplex PCR; TCRdb's table is partial and in-frame only. This sample carries approximately 1.9 million clones, over 85% of them seen once, and the ten largest clones take about 1.7%. As regards this clone: Its antigen remains unknown.

Study-wide results and caveats: Clonotypes which were not shared had lower generation probabilities than clonotypes that all four donors shared.

Naive CD8 cells lacked CD45RO, underwent positive selection for CCR7 and left out terminally differentiated effector memory CD45RA+ cells. The receptor comes from a man younger than 35 in good health. Some clones in this sample may be carry-over from other donors' samples. The chain combines TRBV11-2 with TRBJ2-7; 7 bases match TRBD2. The material sequenced was naive CD8+ T cells from PBMCs. CDR3 in amino acids: CASSSSRASGYEQYF. DNA of the CDR3: TGTGCCAGCAGCTCATCTCGGGCTAGCGGATACGAGCAGTACTTC.